Listed below are T cell receptor beta chains from one sample, sequenced in a study of Graves' ophthalmopathy and Graves' hyperthyroidism. Via MiXCR, TCRdb re-called the multiplex PCR reads, giving one row per CDR3 protein. The data contain about 660,000 distinct CDR3 sequences, roughly 39% of them singletons. Sequences were obtained from peripheral blood. The receptors derive from an adult man with Graves' ophthalmopathy. CDR3s include the opening cysteine and the closing phenylalanine or tryptophan. Each record gives: D gene, clone size, V gene, J gene, CDR3 protein, CDR3 DNA. The D gene is left open where the match is weak. Part of the rows lack a size; the others show once, few, many or a class for expanded clones.

>TRBD2|NA|TRBV20-1|TRBJ2-7
CSAGPPGLAGGYEQYF
TGCAGTGCTGGACCACCGGGACTAGCGGGGGGCTACGAGCAGTACTTC
>NA|once|TRBV19|TRBJ1-2
CASRPGGEGYGYTF
TGTGCCAGCCGACCCGGGGGCGAGGGCTATGGCTACACCTTC
>NA|NA|TRBV25-1|TRBJ1-4
CASLEGEKLFF
TGTGCCAGCTTAGAGGGAGAAAAACTGTTTTTT
>TRBD1|many|TRBV7-8|TRBJ1-5
CASSRGQVGNQPQHF
TGTGCCAGCAGCCGGGGACAGGTGGGCAATCAGCCCCAGCATTTT
>NA|many|TRBV20-1|TRBJ1-1
CSARTQGNTEAFF
TGCAGTGCTAGAACGCAGGGGAACACTGAAGCTTTCTTT
>NA|medium-sized|TRBV10-3|TRBJ1-5
CAISDETRQPQHF
TGTGCCATCAGTGACGAGACACGGCAGCCCCAGCATTTT
>NA|NA|TRBV29-1|TRBJ1-2
CSGGGYTF
TGCAGCGGAGGCGGCTACACCTTC
>NA|NA|TRBV7-2|TRBJ1-2
CASSFRTDNYGYTF
TGTGCCAGCAGCTTCCGGACAGATAACTATGGCTACACCTTC
>NA|many|TRBV9|TRBJ1-4
CASSVSPGNEKLFF
TGTGCCAGCAGCGTTTCGCCGGGGAATGAAAAACTGTTTTTT
>NA|few|TRBV9|TRBJ2-7
CASSGEEGSSYEQYF
TGTGCCAGCAGCGGAGAGGAGGGGAGCTCCTACGAGCAGTACTTC
>NA|NA|TRBV4-3|TRBJ1-2
CASSQDPRDNLNYGYTF
TGCGCCAGCAGCCAAGATCCTCGGGACAACCTTAACTATGGCTACACCTTC
>NA|few|TRBV4-2|TRBJ1-5
CASSPGSSMNQPQHF
TGTGCCAGCAGCCCAGGGAGTTCAATGAATCAGCCCCAGCATTTT
>NA|many|TRBV5-4|TRBJ1-1
CASSQLMGQNTEAFF
TGTGCCAGCAGCCAGCTGATGGGACAGAACACTGAAGCTTTCTTT
>NA|NA|TRBV2|TRBJ1-1
CASSEVTSDAEAFF
TGTGCCAGCAGTGAGGTAACTTCGGACGCTGAAGCTTTCTTT
>NA|NA|TRBV6-6|TRBJ1-2
CASRATFYGYTF
TGTGCCAGCAGGGCCACTTTCTATGGCTACACCTTC
>TRBD2|few|TRBV10-3|TRBJ2-7
CASSYSATSSYEQYF
TGTGCCAGCAGTTACTCGGCGACTAGCTCGTACGAGCAGTACTTC
>TRBD1|NA|TRBV24-1|TRBJ1-1
CATSARGQEAFF
TGTGCCACCAGTGCGAGGGGGCAAGAAGCTTTCTTT
>TRBD1|NA|TRBV10-2|TRBJ1-2
CASSQGQGGGYYGYTF
TGCGCCAGCAGCCAGGGACAGGGAGGGGGCTACTATGGCTACACCTTC
>TRBD1|NA|TRBV4-1|TRBJ1-4
CASSQGFLQGAEKLFF
TGCGCCAGCAGCCAAGGTTTTCTACAGGGGGCTGAAAAACTGTTTTTT
>NA|many|TRBV2|TRBJ1-1
CASSEEGMNTEAFF
TGTGCCAGCAGTGAAGAGGGGATGAACACTGAAGCTTTCTTT
>TRBD2|many|TRBV2|TRBJ2-7
CASSDRREGYEQYF
TGTGCCAGCAGTGATCGTAGGGAGGGCTACGAGCAGTACTTC
>TRBD1|NA|TRBV7-2|TRBJ2-7
CASSFTGDGSYEQYF
TGTGCCAGCAGCTTTACAGGGGATGGATCGTACGAGCAGTACTTC
>NA|many|TRBV24-1|TRBJ1-1
CATDTPEMGTEAFF
TGTGCCACCGATACGCCAGAGATGGGCACTGAAGCTTTCTTT
>NA|many|TRBV15|TRBJ2-7
CATSSTVKGTYEQYF
TGTGCCACCAGCAGCACAGTCAAAGGGACCTACGAGCAGTACTTC
>TRBD1|NA|TRBV7-9|TRBJ1-6
CASSFTGQINSPLHF
TGTGCCAGCAGCTTCACGGGACAGATTAATTCACCCCTCCACTTT
>NA|NA|TRBV7-3|TRBJ2-2
CASSLFSRVGNTGELFF
TGTGCCAGCAGCTTATTTTCCAGGGTGGGAAACACCGGGGAGCTGTTTTTT
>NA|many|TRBV9|TRBJ2-5
CASSVDAGGETQYF
TGTGCCAGCAGCGTAGATGCAGGGGGGGAGACCCAGTACTTC
>NA|few|TRBV25-1|TRBJ1-2
CASSQGTGPNYGYTF
TGTGCCAGCAGCCAAGGAACAGGGCCTAACTATGGCTACACCTTC
>NA|once|TRBV9|TRBJ1-1
CVSSSSGLNTEAFF
TGCGTCAGCAGCTCCTCGGGACTCAACACTGAAGCTTTCTTT
>TRBD1|NA|TRBV2|TRBJ2-7
CASSRRDSTSEQYF
TGTGCCAGCAGTCGCAGGGACAGTACGAGTGAGCAGTACTTC
>NA|NA|TRBV20-1|TRBJ1-2
CSAPAYREDYGYTF
TGCAGTGCACCCGCCTACAGGGAGGACTATGGCTACACCTTC
>NA|NA|TRBV6-2/TRBV6-3|TRBJ2-7
CASSYSDGYEQYF
TGTGCCAGCAGTTACTCGGACGGGTACGAGCAGTACTTC
>TRBD1|NA|TRBV25-1|TRBJ1-2
CASSESSTGGVGYTF
TGTGCCAGCAGTGAATCGTCGACAGGGGGCGTTGGCTACACCTTC
>NA|NA|TRBV7-2|TRBJ1-4
CASSQRRDAGGEKLFF
TGCGCCAGCAGCCAACGGCGGGACGCCGGCGGTGAAAAACTGTTTTTT
>TRBD1|NA|TRBV20-1|TRBJ1-6
CSARRGTGLNSPLHF
TGCAGTGCTAGACGAGGGACAGGACTCAATTCACCCCTCCACTTT
>NA|NA|TRBV7-2|TRBJ2-1
CASSSLGGGAYNEQFF
TGTGCCAGCAGCTCTCTGGGAGGGGGGGCGTACAATGAGCAGTTCTTC